Presented here are 29 T cell receptor beta chains from one specimen sequenced in a study of blood T cell repertoires in COVID-19. Here immunoSEQ multiplex PCR was the method, and the copy in TCRdb shows in-frame clones only, minus some. The table shows some 80,000 clones, with around four fifths occurring only once. What was sequenced was peripheral blood. The receptor set was obtained from a man older than 75 with active or convalescent COVID-19.

The J gene is TRBJ1-1, the V gene TRBV10-3, with 9 bases fitting TRBD1. V was clipped by 4 bases and J by 1 base; unmatched bases: 13. The germline V gene has CDR1 ENHRY and CDR2 SYGVKD. The CDR3 is made up of 18 amino acids. CDR3 nucleotide sequence: TGTGCCATCAGTGCGGGGACAGGGTTGGGGGATCAGAACACTGAAGCTTTCTTT. Translation: CAISAGTGLGDQNTEAFF.

V gene TRBV30 combines with J gene TRBJ1-2; 8 bases map to TRBD1. The CDR3 loop spans 13 amino acids. CDR1 is GTSNPN, CDR2 SVGIG, per germline (reference sequence). The junction had 5 bases not matched to a gene; V was cut back by 2 bases and J by 6 bases. In DNA form, the CDR3 reads TGTGCCTGGAGTAGACAGGGGAGGGATGGCTACACCTTC. Protein: CAWSRQGRDGYTF.

The V call is TRBV5-4, the J call TRBJ1-2; 8 bases fit TRBD1. The V segment lost 5 bases and the J segment 2 bases; nucleotides outside the gene matches: 2. The CDR3 contains 13 residues. Per germline, CDR1 SGHNT and CDR2 YYREEE (reference sequence). In DNA form, the CDR3 reads TGTGCCAGCAGAACAGGGGGAAACTATGGCTACACCTTC. Protein: CASRTGGNYGYTF.

The V and J genes are TRBV12-3 or TRBV12-4 and TRBJ2-5, with a possible D match to TRBD2 (6 bases). This CDR3 has 13 amino acids. Trimming pared 6 bases from V and 4 bases from J, leaving 12 bases between. The CDR3 bases are TGTGCCAGCAGCACAGCGGGTGGAGAGACCCAGTACTTC. As protein: CASSTAGGETQYF.

V usage is TRBV5-1 and J usage is TRBJ2-1; TRBD2 is a possible D gene (5 bases). CDR1 and CDR2 (germline): SGHRS, YFSETQ. The germline V and J ends were trimmed by 7 bases and 3 bases, with 8 bases remaining between them. This CDR3 is built from 12 residues. This CDR3 is CASRLSYNEQFF. The CDR3 DNA reads TGCGCCAGCCGACTAAGCTACAATGAGCAGTTCTTC.

This clone was seen once. The V gene is TRBV6-5, the J gene TRBJ2-7; 9 nucleotides agree with TRBD1. Germline lookup yields CDR1 MNHEY and CDR2 SVGAGI. V lost 11 bases and J lost 5; bases outside the gene matches: 10. This CDR3 has 13 residues. The CDR3, as DNA: TGTGCCTGCCGGGACAGGGTTTTAGACGAGCAGTACGTC. Its protein product is CACRDRVLDEQYV.

This clone was seen only once. The chain joins TRBV5-1 to TRBJ2-2; 8 bases agree with TRBD1. Germline V CDR1 and CDR2: SGHRS, YFSETQ. The CDR3 contains 16 residues. The junction had 10 bases not matched to a gene; V was cut back by 4 bases and J by 5 bases. In DNA form, the CDR3 reads TGCGCCAGCAGCCTAAGACAGGGGCGAGGGACCGGGGAGCTGTTTTTT. This translates into CASSLRQGRGTGELFF.

This clone was found once. The chain joins TRBV7-2 to TRBJ1-2; TRBD1 matches at 8 bases. The CDR3 consists of 15 residues. V trimming: 5 bases; J trimming: 7 bases; junction bases outside the gene matches: 12. The germline V gene encodes CDR1 SGHTA and CDR2 FQGNSA. The chain's CDR3 is CASSPGQGSLSGYTF. The CDR3 DNA sequence: TGTGCCAGCAGCCCCGGACAGGGTTCGCTATCTGGCTACACCTTC.

This clone was seen more than once but under ten times. This chain links TRBV7-6 with TRBJ1-5, with D possibly matching TRBD1 (6 bases). The CDR3 runs 16 residues. V lost 5 bases, J lost 5 bases, and 19 bases lay in between. The V gene's germline CDR1 is SGHVS and CDR2 FNYEAQ. In DNA form, the CDR3 reads TGTGCCAGCAGCCCGAGAGGGGGTTTGGGCTATCAGCCCCAGCATTTT. Amino acids: CASSPRGGLGYQPQHF.

The chain carries TRBV28 and TRBJ1-2; 8 bases map to TRBD1. The V and J ends lost 6 bases and 3 bases, in that order; junction bases with no gene match: 3. CDR1 and CDR2 (germline): MDHEN, SYDVKM. This CDR3 region has 13 residues. The chain's CDR3 is CASRPGGYYGYTF. CDR3 DNA: TGTGCCAGCAGGCCAGGGGGCTACTATGGCTACACCTTC.

Only a few counts were recorded for this clone. The chain is built from TRBV11-2 and TRBJ1-3; no reliable D call. CDR3 length: 14 residues. V shed 5 bases and J shed 3 bases, with 11 bases lying between them. CDR1 is SGHAT and CDR2 is FQNNGV in the germline V gene. The CDR3 nucleotides read TGTGCCAGCAGCCCAGCCGGGGTTGGAAACACCATATATTTT. This gives the protein CASSPAGVGNTIYF.

This clone was observed a few times. The rearrangement uses TRBV7-8 and TRBJ2-7; 8 bases are a match to TRBD1. V lost 5 bases to trimming and J lost 2 bases; unmatched junction nucleotides: 8. There are 15 residues in the CDR3. The germline CDR1 and CDR2 sequences are SGHVS and FQNEAQ. The CDR3 DNA sequence: TGTGCCAGCAGCGCGCTCCAGGGGGCTGCCTACGAGCAGTACGTC. Protein: CASSALQGAAYEQYV.

CDR3 coding DNA: TGTGCCAGCAATTGCAGGGAAAATTCACCCCTCCACTTT. Translation gives CASNCRENSPLHF. The chain carries TRBV27 and TRBJ1-6; possibly TRBD1 for D (5 bases). Trimming stripped 7 bases from V and 7 bases from J, with 11 bases between. The length of the CDR3 is 13 residues. Germline assignment: CDR1 MNHEY and CDR2 SMNVEV (reference sequence).

The gene calls are TRBV4-1 and TRBJ2-3; D is possibly TRBD2 (6 bases). CDR1 and CDR2 from the germline V gene are MGHRA and YSYEKL. This CDR3 spans 19 amino acids. V lost 3 bases and J lost 0, with 22 bases in between. In nucleotides, the CDR3 is TGCGCCAGCAGCCAGAGGGATTCACGAGCGGGTCCTAGCACAGATACGCAGTATTTT. Its protein is CASSQRDSRAGPSTDTQYF.

This chain uses TRBV19 with TRBJ1-4; no clear D gene. CDR1 is LNHDA, CDR2 SQIVND, per germline (reference sequence). This CDR3 is 13 amino acids long. Trimming took 4 bases from V and 7 from J, leaving 10 bases between them. CDR3 bases: TGTGCCAGTAGTAACCTTAGCGGTGAAAAACTGTTTTTT. Residues: CASSNLSGEKLFF.

This chain joins TRBV11-3 and TRBJ2-1; D might be TRBD2 (5 bases). Between the trimmed V and J ends, which lost 1 base and 2 bases, there was a span of 9 bases. There are 15 residues in the CDR3. The V gene's germline CDR1 is SGHNT and CDR2 YENEEA. The CDR3 nucleotides are TGTGCCAGCAGCTTAGCGGCGGGCCCCTACAATGAGCAGTTCTTC. Translating it yields CASSLAAGPYNEQFF.

The chain joins TRBV7-8 to TRBJ2-1; D possibly corresponds to TRBD1 (6 bases). The CDR3 runs to 14 residues. Germline V gives CDR1 SGHVS, CDR2 FQNEAQ. Trimming removed 5 bases at V and 4 bases at J, with 12 bases between. The CDR3 sequence is CASSVEQGYNEQFF. The CDR3 DNA reads TGTGCCAGCAGCGTCGAACAGGGATACAATGAGCAGTTCTTC.

This clone was observed a single time. The chain uses TRBV12-5 and TRBJ2-5; 8 bases align to TRBD2. V lost 6 bases to trimming and J lost 5 bases; unmatched junction nucleotides: 8. This CDR3 has 14 amino acids. Germline V gene data show CDR1 as LGHNT and CDR2 as FRNRAP. The CDR3 loop reads CASGTGGGRETQYF. CDR3 sequence (DNA): TGTGCTAGTGGCACCGGGGGGGGGCGTGAGACCCAGTACTTC.

This chain links TRBV28 with TRBJ1-5; D perhaps matches TRBD1 (5 bases). Germline lookup yields CDR1 MDHEN and CDR2 SYDVKM. V gave up 5 bases and J gave up 0 bases, with 14 bases separating them. CDR3 length equals 16 residues. In DNA form, the CDR3 reads TGTGCCAGCAGTACAAACCGACAGTATAGCAATCAGCCCCAGCATTTT. It translates to CASSTNRQYSNQPQHF.

The chain recombines TRBV7-9 with TRBJ1-2; no reliable D call. Germline-derived CDR1 and CDR2 are SEHNR and FQNEAQ (reference sequence). Trimming cost V 3 bases and J 8 bases, with 10 bases left between them. The CDR3 spans 12 residues. Written as DNA, the CDR3 is TGTGCCAGCAGCTTGGACGGGGAAGGCTACACCTTC. Translation: CASSLDGEGYTF.

V gene TRBV11-3 combines with J gene TRBJ1-1; weak D call: TRBD1 (6 bases). Germline V gene data show CDR1 as SGHNT and CDR2 as YENEEA. The CDR3 has 14 residues. V was cut by 6 bases and J by 3 bases, with 14 bases left in between. CDR3: CASRSQGWDTEAFF. CDR3 DNA: TGTGCCAGCAGGTCTCAGGGGTGGGACACTGAAGCTTTCTTT.

V usage is TRBV9 and J usage is TRBJ2-3, with TRBD2 matching over 7 bases. The CDR3 runs 17 residues. CDR1 is SGDLS and CDR2 is YYNGEE in the germline V gene. V lost 4 bases to trimming and J lost 0 bases; unmatched junction nucleotides: 11. The CDR3 DNA sequence: TGTGCCAGCAGCCTAACGTACAGCGGGACTAGCACAGATACGCAGTATTTT. Translation gives CASSLTYSGTSTDTQYF.

This sequence joins TRBV5-1 and TRBJ2-2; the match to TRBD1 covers 8 bases. Germline trimming cut 4 bases from V and 6 bases from J; bases unmatched to any gene: 5. The germline gives CDR1 SGHRS, CDR2 YFSETQ. The length of the CDR3 is 14 residues. This CDR3 is CASSQGQVSGELFF. The CDR3, as DNA: TGCGCCAGCAGCCAGGGACAGGTCTCCGGGGAGCTGTTTTTT. The variable domain in full, completed from reference TRBV5-1 and TRBJ2-2, reads KAGVTQTPRYLIKTRGQQVTLSCSPISGHRSVSWYQQTPGQGLQFLFEYFSETQRNKGNFPGRFSGRQFSNSRSEMNVSTLELGDSALYLCASSQGQVSGELFFGEGSRLTVL.

The chain links TRBV11-2 to TRBJ1-1; 9 nucleotides line up with TRBD1. Germline V lookup: CDR1 SGHAT, CDR2 FQNNGV. This CDR3 is built from 15 residues. Trimming cost V 4 bases and J 2 bases; bases outside gene matches: 5. The CDR3 region is CASSSLTGGNTEAFF. The CDR3 DNA is TGTGCCAGCAGCTCACTTACAGGGGGCAACACTGAAGCTTTCTTT.

This clone has only a few counts. The chain uses TRBV6-1 and TRBJ1-5, with 7 nucleotides matching TRBD1. Trimming removed 2 bases from V and 3 bases from J; junction bases left unmatched: 7. Germline CDR1 reads MNHNS; CDR2 reads SASEGT. The CDR3 is 16 residues long. The CDR3 nucleotides are TGTGCCAGCAGTGAATATTTGGACAGGAACAATCAGCCCCAGCATTTT. It translates to CASSEYLDRNNQPQHF.

This chain joins TRBV29-1 and TRBJ1-5, with 9 bases fitting TRBD1. This CDR3 comprises 13 residues. With V trimmed by 0 bases and J by 7 bases, 1 base remained unmatched. Germline V gene lookup returns CDR1 SQVTM and CDR2 ANQGSEA. The CDR3 region is CSVEEGQGQPQHF. The CDR3 DNA reads TGCAGCGTTGAAGAGGGACAGGGCCAGCCCCAGCATTTT.

The V call is TRBV3-1 (or the pseudogene TRBV3-2), the J call TRBJ2-3; the match to TRBD2 covers 7 bases. The CDR3 runs 17 residues. Germline V gene data show CDR1 as LGHDT and CDR2 as YNNKEL (reference sequence). The ends lost 4 bases at V and 1 base at J; junction bases unmatched: 11. The CDR3 sequence: CASSRNPLAIGTDTQYF. The CDR3 nucleotides are TGTGCCAGCAGCCGAAACCCACTAGCGATCGGCACAGATACGCAGTATTTT.

The V gene is TRBV18, the J gene TRBJ2-2; D remains ambiguous. There are 13 residues in the CDR3. V was trimmed by 1 base and J by 9 bases, leaving 9 bases between them. Germline CDR1 reads KGHSH; CDR2 reads LQKENI. The DNA for the CDR3 is TGTGCCAGCTCACCACGGGCACCTCGGGAGCTGTTTTTT. Its protein is CASSPRAPRELFF.

The CDR3 DNA reads TGTGCCATCAGTGAGGGGGCTTCGAGCAATCAGCCCCAGCATTTT. Encoded protein: CAISEGASSNQPQHF. J is TRBJ1-5 and V is TRBV10-3; a possible D gene is TRBD1 (5 bases). Germline V gives CDR1 ENHRY, CDR2 SYGVKD. The CDR3 sequence is 15 residues long. The V end was cut by 2 bases, the J end by 1 base, with 9 bases between.